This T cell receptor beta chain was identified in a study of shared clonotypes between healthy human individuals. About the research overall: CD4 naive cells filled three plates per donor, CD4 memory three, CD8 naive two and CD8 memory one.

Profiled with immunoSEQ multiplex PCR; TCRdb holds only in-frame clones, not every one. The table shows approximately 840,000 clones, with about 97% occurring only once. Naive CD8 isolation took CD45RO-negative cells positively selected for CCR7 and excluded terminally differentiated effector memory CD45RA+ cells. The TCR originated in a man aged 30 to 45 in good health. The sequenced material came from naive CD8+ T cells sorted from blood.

The CDR3 DNA reads TGTGCCACCAGCAGAGACAGGGGTATCCAGGGCTACACCTTC. The encoded protein is CATSRDRGIQGYTF. The rearrangement uses TRBV15 and TRBJ1-2; tentatively, D is TRBD1 (6 bases). Germline CDR1 and CDR2: LNHNV and YYDKDF (reference sequence). The ends were cut back, 0 bases at V and 8 bases at J, with 13 bases in the middle. The CDR3 sequence is 14 residues long.